Listed here are 6 T cell receptor beta chains from one sample, sequenced in a study of blood T cell repertoires in COVID-19. TCRdb's copy holds only in-frame clones and misses some; the assay was immunoSEQ multiplex PCR. The sample has around 19,000 clones; more than 65% are singletons. Sequenced: peripheral blood. The receptors stem from a man aged 80 or over with acute or convalescent COVID-19.

The J gene is TRBJ1-5, the V gene TRBV4-1; a weak D match, TRBD1 (5 bases). This CDR3 spans 17 amino acids. The V end was cut by 0 bases, the J end by 0 bases, with 12 bases between. Germline CDR1 and CDR2: MGHRA and YSYEKL. CDR3 nucleotide sequence: TGCGCCAGCAGCCAAGAGCGCCGGGGGTATAGCAATCAGCCCCAGCATTTT. The encoded protein is CASSQERRGYSNQPQHF.

CDR3 DNA sequence: TGTGCCACCAGTGATTTTAGGAGACTAGCGGGGAACAATGAGCAGTTCTTC. Translating it yields CATSDFRRLAGNNEQFF. The V and J genes are TRBV24-1 and TRBJ2-1, with TRBD2 identical over 11 bases. V lost 1 base, J lost 5 bases, and 6 bases stayed unmatched. CDR3 length equals 17 residues. Per the germline V gene, CDR1 is KGHDR and CDR2 is SFDVKD.

The V call is TRBV5-1, the J call TRBJ2-7; the match to TRBD1 covers 11 bases. The CDR3 length is 16 residues. J was trimmed by 3 bases and V by 2 bases; bases with no gene match: 7. Per the germline V gene, CDR1 is SGHRS and CDR2 is YFSETQ. CDR3 residues: CASSFSSGTGGYEQYF. The CDR3 bases are TGCGCCAGCAGCTTCTCCTCCGGGACAGGGGGCTACGAGCAGTACTTC.

This chain uses TRBV25-1 with TRBJ1-1; maybe TRBD1 (5 bases). This CDR3 is 13 amino acids long. The germline V gene encodes CDR1 MGHDK and CDR2 SYGVNS. Trimming removed 7 bases at V and 3 bases at J, with 12 bases between. The CDR3 DNA reads TGTGCCAGCAACTCGGCAGGGTACACTGAAGCTTTCTTT. It yields the protein CASNSAGYTEAFF.

The chain uses TRBV19 and TRBJ2-6, with D uncertain. V gave up 5 bases and J gave up 0 bases, with 8 bases separating them. Germline CDR1 and CDR2: LNHDA and SQIVND (reference sequence). The CDR3 totals 15 residues. The CDR3 DNA sequence: TGTGCCAGTAGTCCCCGGAGCTCTGGGGCCAACGTCCTGACTTTC. Protein product: CASSPRSSGANVLTF.

This clone is classed as medium-sized. J is TRBJ1-6 and V is TRBV29-1, with D uncertain. Per germline, CDR1 SQVTM and CDR2 ANQGSEA. The V end lost 6 bases, the J end lost 8 bases, and 14 bases lay between the germline ends. This CDR3 has 13 amino acids. CDR3: CSVRASRDSPLHF. Written as DNA, the CDR3 is TGCAGCGTGCGCGCTAGTCGGGATTCACCCCTCCACTTT.